A selection of T cell receptor beta chains follows, all from one sample in a study of cytomegalovirus exposure and HLA in healthy donors. Measured with immunoSEQ multiplex PCR; TCRdb has only the in-frame clones, and not every one. Among fewer than 120,000 clones listed, roughly 90% were seen once. The sequenced sample was PBMCs. Receptors originate from a woman younger than 45 in good health and CMV-seropositive. CDR3s include the opening cysteine and the closing phenylalanine or tryptophan. The D gene is left open where the match is weak. Clone sizes are given selectively: once, few, many, or a class where the clone is expanded.

clone size: .; J gene: TRBJ2-1; D gene: .; V gene: TRBV5-1; CDR3 protein: CASGPNNWDEQFF; CDR3 DNA: TGCGCCAGCGGGCCCAATAATTGGGATGAGCAGTTCTTC
clone size: once; J gene: TRBJ2-1; D gene: TRBD2; V gene: TRBV2; CDR3 protein: CASSESGLGSYNEQFF; CDR3 DNA: TGTGCCAGCAGCGAATCGGGACTAGGTTCCTACAATGAGCAGTTCTTC
clone size: few; J gene: TRBJ1-2; D gene: TRBD1; V gene: TRBV25-1; CDR3 protein: CASSVGQGDYGYTF; CDR3 DNA: TGTGCCAGCAGTGTCGGACAGGGGGACTATGGCTACACCTTC
clone size: .; J gene: TRBJ2-5; D gene: TRBD1; V gene: TRBV7-3; CDR3 protein: CASSSGQLETQYF; CDR3 DNA: TGTGCCAGCAGCTCGGGACAGTTGGAGACCCAGTACTTC
clone size: .; J gene: TRBJ2-3; D gene: .; V gene: TRBV6-1; CDR3 protein: CASSEAGGPFTQYF; CDR3 DNA: TGTGCCAGCAGTGAAGCGGGGGGGCCTTTTACGCAGTATTTT
clone size: .; J gene: TRBJ2-7; D gene: .; V gene: TRBV30; CDR3 protein: CAWRRTGAYEQYF; CDR3 DNA: TGTGCCTGGAGGAGGACTGGAGCCTACGAGCAGTACTTC
clone size: .; J gene: TRBJ1-2; D gene: .; V gene: TRBV28; CDR3 protein: CASSSLGTGYTF; CDR3 DNA: TGTGCCAGCAGCTCTCTCGGGACAGGCTACACCTTC
clone size: once; J gene: TRBJ1-6; D gene: .; V gene: TRBV6-5; CDR3 protein: CASRRQPNSPLHF; CDR3 DNA: TGTGCCAGCAGACGACAGCCCAATTCACCCCTCCACTTT
clone size: .; J gene: TRBJ2-7; D gene: TRBD1; V gene: TRBV5-6; CDR3 protein: CASSLQGPRYEQYF; CDR3 DNA: TGTGCCAGCAGCTTACAGGGGCCCCGGTACGAGCAGTACTTC
clone size: .; J gene: TRBJ2-5; D gene: .; V gene: TRBV29-1; CDR3 protein: CSVATTIQETQYF; CDR3 DNA: TGCAGCGTTGCCACCACAATCCAAGAGACCCAGTACTTC
clone size: .; J gene: TRBJ2-1; D gene: TRBD1; V gene: TRBV28; CDR3 protein: CASSSRQGGDLYNEQFF; CDR3 DNA: TGTGCCAGCAGCTCCCGACAGGGTGGGGACCTATACAATGAGCAGTTCTTC
clone size: .; J gene: TRBJ2-7; D gene: TRBD2; V gene: TRBV28; CDR3 protein: CASSFTGGSYEQYF; CDR3 DNA: TGTGCCAGCAGTTTTACTGGCGGGAGTTACGAGCAGTACTTC
clone size: .; J gene: TRBJ2-5; D gene: .; V gene: TRBV13; CDR3 protein: CASSEWHAVETQYF; CDR3 DNA: TGTGCCAGCAGTGAATGGCATGCAGTAGAGACCCAGTACTTC
clone size: .; J gene: TRBJ2-2; D gene: TRBD1; V gene: TRBV5-4; CDR3 protein: CASSLNRGTNTGELFF; CDR3 DNA: TGTGCCAGCAGCTTAAACAGGGGGACTAACACCGGGGAGCTGTTTTTT
clone size: .; J gene: TRBJ1-4; D gene: .; V gene: TRBV28; CDR3 protein: CASSFPGSWEKLFF; CDR3 DNA: TGTGCCAGCAGTTTTCCAGGATCGTGGGAAAAACTGTTTTTT
clone size: .; J gene: TRBJ2-3; D gene: TRBD1; V gene: TRBV2; CDR3 protein: CASSKTDRQGTDTQYF; CDR3 DNA: TGTGCCAGCAGTAAAACGGACAGGCAAGGCACAGATACGCAGTATTTT
clone size: .; J gene: TRBJ1-4; D gene: .; V gene: TRBV6-5; CDR3 protein: CASRATSTNEKLFF; CDR3 DNA: TGTGCCAGCAGAGCGACGTCAACTAATGAAAAACTGTTTTTT
clone size: .; J gene: TRBJ1-1; D gene: TRBD1; V gene: TRBV6-1; CDR3 protein: CASSEGTGMNTEAFF; CDR3 DNA: TGTGCCAGCAGTGAGGGGACAGGGATGAACACTGAAGCTTTCTTT
clone size: .; J gene: TRBJ2-7; D gene: .; V gene: TRBV28; CDR3 protein: CASSLHPQTGFKDEQYF; CDR3 DNA: TGTGCCAGCAGTCTGCACCCCCAGACTGGGTTCAAGGACGAGCAGTACTTC
clone size: .; J gene: TRBJ2-1; D gene: .; V gene: TRBV7-9; CDR3 protein: CASSTQADEQFF; CDR3 DNA: TGTGCCAGCAGCACCCAGGCAGATGAGCAGTTCTTC
clone size: .; J gene: TRBJ1-5; D gene: .; V gene: TRBV21-1; CDR3 protein: CASSKRRDSNQPQHF; CDR3 DNA: TGTGCCAGCAGCAAACGGCGGGATAGCAATCAGCCCCAGCATTTT
clone size: .; J gene: TRBJ2-7; D gene: TRBD2; V gene: TRBV6-1; CDR3 protein: CASSEAGGGSYEQYF; CDR3 DNA: TGTGCCAGCAGTGAAGCTGGCGGGGGATCCTACGAGCAGTACTTC
clone size: few; J gene: TRBJ2-1; D gene: TRBD1; V gene: TRBV19; CDR3 protein: CASSSRTGSTRNEQFF; CDR3 DNA: TGTGCCAGTAGTAGCCGGACAGGGAGTACCAGGAATGAGCAGTTCTTC
clone size: .; J gene: TRBJ2-6; D gene: .; V gene: TRBV2; CDR3 protein: CASSDRSSGANVLTF; CDR3 DNA: TGTGCCAGCAGTGACAGAAGCTCTGGGGCCAACGTCCTGACTTTC
clone size: .; J gene: TRBJ2-7; D gene: TRBD2; V gene: TRBV10-2; CDR3 protein: CASSDWLGGGLARYTYEQYF; CDR3 DNA: TGCGCCAGCAGTGACTGGTTGGGGGGAGGACTAGCGCGATACACCTACGAGCAGTACTTC
clone size: .; J gene: TRBJ1-1; D gene: .; V gene: TRBV5-6; CDR3 protein: CASSYGQSPEAFF; CDR3 DNA: TGTGCCAGCAGCTACGGACAGAGCCCTGAAGCTTTCTTT
clone size: .; J gene: TRBJ2-5; D gene: .; V gene: TRBV19; CDR3 protein: CASSIEGRTQYF; CDR3 DNA: TGTGCCAGTAGTATAGAAGGGAGGACCCAGTACTTC
clone size: .; J gene: TRBJ1-1; D gene: .; V gene: TRBV9; CDR3 protein: CASSVDLGRECFF; CDR3 DNA: TGTGCCAGCAGCGTAGATTTGGGCAGGGAATGTTTCTTT
clone size: .; J gene: TRBJ2-2; D gene: .; V gene: TRBV6-6; CDR3 protein: CASRGTGANTGELFF; CDR3 DNA: TGTGCCAGCCGAGGGACTGGTGCGAACACCGGGGAGCTGTTTTTT
clone size: .; J gene: TRBJ1-5; D gene: TRBD1; V gene: TRBV2; CDR3 protein: CASSLYRGGNQPQHF; CDR3 DNA: TGTGCCAGCAGTTTATACAGGGGCGGTAATCAGCCCCAGCATTTT
clone size: .; J gene: TRBJ1-6; D gene: TRBD1; V gene: TRBV30; CDR3 protein: CAWDTGGDLGSYNSPLHF; CDR3 DNA: TGTGCCTGGGATACAGGGGGCGATTTAGGATCCTATAATTCACCCCTCCACTTT
clone size: few; J gene: TRBJ1-5; D gene: TRBD1; V gene: TRBV2; CDR3 protein: CASSETGSGNQPQHF; CDR3 DNA: TGTGCCAGCAGTGAGACAGGGTCGGGCAATCAGCCCCAGCATTTT
clone size: .; J gene: TRBJ2-1; D gene: .; V gene: TRBV5-1; CDR3 protein: CASSSTDNEQFF; CDR3 DNA: TGCGCCAGCAGCTCGACAGACAATGAGCAGTTCTTC
clone size: .; J gene: TRBJ2-1; D gene: TRBD2; V gene: TRBV30; CDR3 protein: CACQTSGRVNSYNEQFF; CDR3 DNA: TGTGCCTGCCAGACTAGCGGGAGGGTAAATTCCTACAATGAGCAGTTCTTC
clone size: .; J gene: TRBJ2-5; D gene: TRBD2; V gene: TRBV5-1; CDR3 protein: CASSTTSGGATVETQYF; CDR3 DNA: TGCGCCAGCAGCACGACTAGCGGGGGGGCCACGGTGGAGACCCAGTACTTC
clone size: .; J gene: TRBJ2-5; D gene: TRBD2; V gene: TRBV28; CDR3 protein: CASSPGTSGSLGETQYF; CDR3 DNA: TGTGCCAGCAGTCCCGGGACTAGCGGGAGTTTAGGAGAGACCCAGTACTTC
clone size: .; J gene: TRBJ2-3; D gene: .; V gene: TRBV7-2; CDR3 protein: CASNTQLGSDTQYF; CDR3 DNA: TGTGCCAGCAACACCCAGCTAGGATCGGATACGCAGTATTTT
clone size: .; J gene: TRBJ2-7; D gene: .; V gene: TRBV5-6; CDR3 protein: CASSLGGTYEQYF; CDR3 DNA: TGTGCCAGCAGCCTGGGCGGGACCTACGAGCAGTACTTC
clone size: .; J gene: TRBJ1-5; D gene: .; V gene: TRBV10-2; CDR3 protein: CASRGSYSNQPQHF; CDR3 DNA: TGCGCCAGCCGTGGGAGCTATAGCAATCAGCCCCAGCATTTT
clone size: .; J gene: TRBJ1-2; D gene: .; V gene: TRBV25-1; CDR3 protein: CASSVGGLYGYTF; CDR3 DNA: TGTGCCAGCAGTGTGGGGGGACTCTATGGCTACACCTTC
clone size: .; J gene: TRBJ1-1; D gene: .; V gene: TRBV19; CDR3 protein: CASSLGVRTEAFF; CDR3 DNA: TGTGCCAGTAGTCTCGGGGTTCGGACTGAAGCTTTCTTT
clone size: .; J gene: TRBJ1-2; D gene: TRBD1; V gene: TRBV15; CDR3 protein: CATSRVGQGALEGYTF; CDR3 DNA: TGTGCCACCAGCAGAGTAGGACAGGGGGCTTTAGAAGGCTACACCTTC